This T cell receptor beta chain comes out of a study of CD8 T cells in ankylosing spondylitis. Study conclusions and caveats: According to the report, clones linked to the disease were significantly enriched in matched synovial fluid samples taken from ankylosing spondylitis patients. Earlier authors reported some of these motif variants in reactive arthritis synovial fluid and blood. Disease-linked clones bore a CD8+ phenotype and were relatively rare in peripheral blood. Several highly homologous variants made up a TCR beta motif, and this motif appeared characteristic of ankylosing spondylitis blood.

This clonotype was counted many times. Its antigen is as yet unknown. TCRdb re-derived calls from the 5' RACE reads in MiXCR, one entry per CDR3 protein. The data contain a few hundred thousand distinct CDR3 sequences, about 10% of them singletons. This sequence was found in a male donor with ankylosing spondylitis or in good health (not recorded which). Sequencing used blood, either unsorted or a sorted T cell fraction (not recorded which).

The CDR3 bases are TGTGCCAGCAGAGAGGGGTTCTACGAGCAGTACTTC. It yields the protein CASREGFYEQYF. The chain couples TRBV6-5 to TRBJ2-7; D may match TRBD1 or TRBD2 (5 bases each). V lost 6 bases and J 3 bases, leaving 9 bases between the germline ends. Germline V gene sequence: CDR1 MNHEY, CDR2 SVGAGI. This CDR3 is 12 amino acids long.